The 3 T cell receptor beta chains below all came from one sample that was sequenced in a study of OX40 agonist ivuxolimab in advanced cancers. This table comes from immunoSEQ multiplex PCR, and its TCRdb copy is limited to in-frame clones, with some not included. The sample consists of under 20,000 clones, nearly 85% of them appearing once. The input for sequencing was CD4+ or CD8+ T cells sorted from blood, taken in a trial of the OX40 agonist ivuxolimab. These receptors were collected from an adult with an advanced solid tumor such as melanoma, head and neck, liver or kidney cancer.

J is TRBJ1-3 and V is TRBV5-1; D remains ambiguous. Germline values: CDR1 SGHRS, CDR2 YFSETQ. The CDR3 length is 11 residues. Trimming took off 4 bases at V and 7 bases at J, with 6 bases between the two ends. DNA for the CDR3: TGCGCCAGCAGCAACTCCAACACCATATATTTT. Its translation: CASSNSNTIYF.

The chain links TRBV6-1 to TRBJ1-2; 11 bases are shared with TRBD1. This CDR3 comprises 15 residues. Germline CDR1 and CDR2: MNHNS and SASEGT. V gave up 6 bases and J gave up 5 bases; unmatched junction bases: 8. CDR3 loop: CASREGTGGSYGYTF. DNA of the CDR3: TGTGCCAGCAGGGAGGGGACAGGGGGTTCGTATGGCTACACCTTC.

This chain joins TRBV5-4 and TRBJ1-2, with a possible D match to TRBD1 (5 bases). V shed 3 bases and J shed 4 bases, with 19 bases lying between them. CDR1 is SGHNT and CDR2 is YYREEE in the germline V gene (reference sequence). This CDR3 region has 16 residues. The CDR3 loop reads CASSSRVGGGSYGYTF. The CDR3 DNA follows: TGTGCCAGCAGCTCCCGCGTGGGGGGAGGTAGCTATGGCTACACCTTC.